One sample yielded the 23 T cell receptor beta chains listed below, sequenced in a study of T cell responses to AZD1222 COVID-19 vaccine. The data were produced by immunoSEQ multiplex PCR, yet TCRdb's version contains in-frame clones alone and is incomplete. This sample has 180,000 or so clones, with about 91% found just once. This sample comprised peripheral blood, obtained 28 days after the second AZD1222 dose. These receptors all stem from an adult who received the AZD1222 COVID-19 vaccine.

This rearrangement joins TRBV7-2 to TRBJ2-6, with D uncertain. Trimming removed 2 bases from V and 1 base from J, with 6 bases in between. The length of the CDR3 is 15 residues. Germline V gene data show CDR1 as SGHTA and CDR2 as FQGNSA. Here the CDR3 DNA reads TGTGCCAGCAGCTTACATCGGTCTGGGGCCAACGTCCTGACTTTC. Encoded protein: CASSLHRSGANVLTF.

This chain's CDR3 is CASSQVVTTGGYGYTF. CDR3 DNA sequence: TGCGCCAGCAGCCAAGTCGTAACGACGGGGGGGTATGGCTACACCTTC. The rearrangement links TRBV4-3 to TRBJ1-2, with TRBD1 as a possible D gene (5 bases). This CDR3 is built from 16 residues. Germline CDR1 is LGHNA and CDR2 is YSLEER. V was shortened by 1 base and J by 5 bases, with 17 bases between the two germline ends.

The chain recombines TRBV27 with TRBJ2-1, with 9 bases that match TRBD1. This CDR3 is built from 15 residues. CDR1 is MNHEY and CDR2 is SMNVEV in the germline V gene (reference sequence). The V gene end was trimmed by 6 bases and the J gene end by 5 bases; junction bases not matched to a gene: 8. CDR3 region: CASRRAGTGNNEQFF. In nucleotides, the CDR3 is TGTGCCAGCAGACGCGCCGGGACAGGGAACAATGAGCAGTTCTTC.

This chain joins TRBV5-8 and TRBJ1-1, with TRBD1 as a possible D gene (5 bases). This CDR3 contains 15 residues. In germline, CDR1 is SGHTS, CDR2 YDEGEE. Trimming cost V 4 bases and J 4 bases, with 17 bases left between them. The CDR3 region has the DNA TGTGCCAGCAGCCCGGTGGCGGGGCCGGGCACTGAAGCTTTCTTT. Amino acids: CASSPVAGPGTEAFF.

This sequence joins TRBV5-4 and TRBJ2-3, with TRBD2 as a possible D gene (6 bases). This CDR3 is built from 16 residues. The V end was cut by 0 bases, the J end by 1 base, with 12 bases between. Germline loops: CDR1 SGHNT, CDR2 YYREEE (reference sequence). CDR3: CASSLGGGKGTDTQYF. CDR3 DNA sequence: TGTGCCAGCAGCTTGGGGGGCGGGAAAGGCACAGATACGCAGTATTTT. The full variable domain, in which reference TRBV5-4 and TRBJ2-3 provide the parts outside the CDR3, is ETGVTQSPTHLIKTRGQQVTLRCSSQSGHNTVSWYQQALGQGPQFIFQYYREEENGRGNFPPRFSGLQFPNYSSELNVNALELDDSALYLCASSLGGGKGTDTQYFGPGTRLTVL.

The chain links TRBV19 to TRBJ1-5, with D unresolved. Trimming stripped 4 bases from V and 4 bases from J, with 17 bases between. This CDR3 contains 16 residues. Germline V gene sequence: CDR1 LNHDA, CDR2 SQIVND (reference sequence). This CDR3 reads CASSTPPTENNQPQHF. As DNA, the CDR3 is TGTGCCAGTAGTACACCCCCTACAGAGAATAATCAGCCCCAGCATTTT.

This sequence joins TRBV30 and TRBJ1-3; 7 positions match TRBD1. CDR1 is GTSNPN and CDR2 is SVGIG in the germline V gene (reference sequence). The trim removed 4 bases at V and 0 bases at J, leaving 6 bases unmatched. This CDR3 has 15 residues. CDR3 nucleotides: TGTGCCTGGATGCGGGACAGCGGCTCTGGAAACACCATATATTTT. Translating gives CAWMRDSGSGNTIYF.

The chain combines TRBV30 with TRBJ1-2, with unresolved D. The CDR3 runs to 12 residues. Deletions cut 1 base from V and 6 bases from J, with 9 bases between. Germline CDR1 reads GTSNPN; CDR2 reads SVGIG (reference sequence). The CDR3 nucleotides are TGTGCCTGGAGTGCCGACACGGATGGCTACACCTTC. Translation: CAWSADTDGYTF.

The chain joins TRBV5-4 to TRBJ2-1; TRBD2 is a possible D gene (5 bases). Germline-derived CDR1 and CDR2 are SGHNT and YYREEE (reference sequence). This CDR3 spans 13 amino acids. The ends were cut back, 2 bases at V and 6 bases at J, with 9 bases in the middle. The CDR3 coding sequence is TGTGCCAGCAGCTTATCTAGCCGCAATGAGCAGTTCTTC. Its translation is CASSLSSRNEQFF. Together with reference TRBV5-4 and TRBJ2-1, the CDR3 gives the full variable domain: ETGVTQSPTHLIKTRGQQVTLRCSSQSGHNTVSWYQQALGQGPQFIFQYYREEENGRGNFPPRFSGLQFPNYSSELNVNALELDDSALYLCASSLSSRNEQFFGPGTRLTVL.

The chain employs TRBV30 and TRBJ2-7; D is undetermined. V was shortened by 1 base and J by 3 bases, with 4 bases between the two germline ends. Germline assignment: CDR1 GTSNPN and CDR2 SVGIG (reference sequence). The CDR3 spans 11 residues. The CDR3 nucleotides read TGTGCCTGGAGTGAGATCTACGAGCAGTACTTC. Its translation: CAWSEIYEQYF. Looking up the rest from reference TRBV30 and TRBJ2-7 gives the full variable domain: SQTIHQWPATLVQPVGSPLSLECTVEGTSNPNLYWYRQAAGRGLQLLFYSVGIGQISSEVPQNLSASRPQDRQFILSSKKLLLSDSGFYLCAWSEIYEQYFGPGTRLTVT.

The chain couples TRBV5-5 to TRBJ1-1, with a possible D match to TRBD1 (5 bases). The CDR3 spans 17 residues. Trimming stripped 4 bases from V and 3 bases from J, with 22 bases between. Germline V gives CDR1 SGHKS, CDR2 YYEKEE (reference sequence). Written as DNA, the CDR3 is TGTGCCAGCAGCGGGGGTCCGGGCGAGGGCGAGTACACTGAAGCTTTCTTT. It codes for CASSGGPGEGEYTEAFF.

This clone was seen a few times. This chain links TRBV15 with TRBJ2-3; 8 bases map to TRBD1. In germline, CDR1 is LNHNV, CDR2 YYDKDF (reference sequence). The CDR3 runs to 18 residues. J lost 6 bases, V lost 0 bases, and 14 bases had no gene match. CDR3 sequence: CATSRDVGQGARTDTQYF. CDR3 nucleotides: TGTGCCACCAGCAGAGATGTGGGGCAGGGGGCCCGGACTGATACGCAGTATTTT.

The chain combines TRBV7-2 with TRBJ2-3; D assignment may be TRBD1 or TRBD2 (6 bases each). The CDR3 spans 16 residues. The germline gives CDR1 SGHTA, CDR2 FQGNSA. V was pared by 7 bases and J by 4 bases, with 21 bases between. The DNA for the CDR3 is TGTGCCAGCACCGGGTCTCTGCTTAGGGGGGCAGATACGCAGTATTTT. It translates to CASTGSLLRGADTQYF.

The CDR3 nucleotides read TGTGCCAGCAGTCCTGACGTAGTCACCATATATTTT. This sequence encodes CASSPDVVTIYF. This chain joins TRBV12-3 or TRBV12-4 and TRBJ1-3; D gene unclear. Trimming removed 5 bases at V and 9 bases at J, with 11 bases between. The CDR3 covers 12 residues.

The CDR3 loop is CASSQDRGRVLEKLFF. The CDR3 DNA reads as TGTGCCAGCAGCCAAGATAGGGGGCGAGTTTTGGAAAAACTGTTTTTT. The chain is built from TRBV14 and TRBJ1-4; 7 nucleotides match TRBD1. J gave up 8 bases and V 0 bases, and 9 bases lay outside the gene matches. The CDR3 is 16 amino acids. Germline-derived CDR1 and CDR2 are SGHDN and FVKESK.

CDR3 nucleotides: TGTGCCAGCAGCCCGACGGGACTAGCGGTCTCTGACGAGCAGTACTTC. This codes for CASSPTGLAVSDEQYF. V gene TRBV7-9 combines with J gene TRBJ2-7, with 11 bases aligning to TRBD2. Per germline, CDR1 SEHNR and CDR2 FQNEAQ (reference sequence). V lost 5 bases, J lost 5 bases, and 11 bases stayed unmatched. CDR3 length equals 16 residues.

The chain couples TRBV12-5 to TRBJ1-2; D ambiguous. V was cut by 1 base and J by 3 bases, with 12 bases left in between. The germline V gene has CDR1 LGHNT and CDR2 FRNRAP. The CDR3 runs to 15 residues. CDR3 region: CASGLDWEIDYGYTF. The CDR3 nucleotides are TGTGCTAGTGGTTTGGACTGGGAGATCGACTATGGCTACACCTTC.

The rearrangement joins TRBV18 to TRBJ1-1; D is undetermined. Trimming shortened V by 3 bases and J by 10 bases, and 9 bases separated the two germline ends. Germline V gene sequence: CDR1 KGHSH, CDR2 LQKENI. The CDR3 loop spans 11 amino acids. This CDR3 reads CASSPREGAFF. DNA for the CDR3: TGTGCCAGCTCACCGAGGGAGGGAGCTTTCTTT.

The CDR3 spells CAISELGPLVETQYF. The CDR3 DNA follows: TGTGCCATCAGTGAGTTGGGCCCTTTAGTGGAGACCCAGTACTTC. The gene calls are TRBV10-3 and TRBJ2-5; D gene unclear. The CDR3 is made up of 15 amino acids. CDR1 and CDR2 from the germline V gene are ENHRY and SYGVKD. V was shortened by 1 base and J by 5 bases, with 14 bases between the two germline ends.

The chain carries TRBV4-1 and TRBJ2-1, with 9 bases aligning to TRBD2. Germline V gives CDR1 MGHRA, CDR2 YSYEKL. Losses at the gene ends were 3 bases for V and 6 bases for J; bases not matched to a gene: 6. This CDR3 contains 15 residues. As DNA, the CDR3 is TGCGCCAGCAGCCAGCTTGGACTAGCGATCAATGAGCAGTTCTTC. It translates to CASSQLGLAINEQFF.

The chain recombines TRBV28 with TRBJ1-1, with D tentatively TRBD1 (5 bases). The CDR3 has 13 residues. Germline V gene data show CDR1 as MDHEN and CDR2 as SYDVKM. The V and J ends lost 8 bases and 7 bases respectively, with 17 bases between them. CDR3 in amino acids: CASGVGDSREAFF. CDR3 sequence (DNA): TGTGCCAGCGGCGTAGGGGACTCACGTGAAGCTTTCTTT.

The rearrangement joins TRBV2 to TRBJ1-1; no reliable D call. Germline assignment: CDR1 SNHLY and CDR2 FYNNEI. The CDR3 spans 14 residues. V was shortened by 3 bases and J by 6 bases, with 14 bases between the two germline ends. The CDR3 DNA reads TGTGCCAGCAGTGACTGGTCCGAGCATGCTGAAGCTTTCTTT. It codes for CASSDWSEHAEAFF.

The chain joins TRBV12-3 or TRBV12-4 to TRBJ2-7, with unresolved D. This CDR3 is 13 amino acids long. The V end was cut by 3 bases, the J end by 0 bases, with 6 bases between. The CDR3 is CASSFTASYEQYF. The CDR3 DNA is TGTGCCAGCAGTTTCACAGCCTCCTACGAGCAGTACTTC.